This TCR beta chain originates from a study of cytomegalovirus exposure and HLA in healthy donors (TCRdb year 2017). Turning to the overall study: According to an earlier analysis of several hundred of the donors, 150 million to 200 million T cells yielded 100 million or so unique TCR beta sequences and less than 300 Gb of sequence data. An early release covering roughly 600 HLA-typed donors comprised about 320 gigabases of sequencing data and 85 million to 100 million unique TCR sequences. The genetic ancestry cluster associated with self-reported Caucasian donors included over 80% of the roughly 360 genotyped donors. The study aimed to test whether cataloging public T cell receptors could reveal signatures of past pathogen exposure. Using immunosequencing, the study profiled T cell repertoires from some 670 subjects and related those repertoires to cytomegalovirus serostatus. A separate validation cohort of roughly 120 different subjects was used in addition to the roughly 640-subject first cohort. To predict cytomegalovirus infection status, the study combined high-throughput TCR immunosequencing, statistical association of individual TCRs with disease status, and machine learning. In a later analysis, previously published TCR beta repertoires from several hundred donors were re-analyzed and high-resolution HLA genotyping was added so that TCR occurrence patterns could be studied. Rather than using new phenotypic data, the later analysis identified candidate immune exposures from TCR beta sequences and from how often those sequences occurred across donors. An earlier analysis of 587 of the donors applied high-throughput TCR beta sequencing to assess whether each TCR beta V gene segment acted as functional or pseudogenic. Donor age, sex, ethnicity and CMV serostatus were collected together with the repertoire data. A later genetic analysis used genome-wide SNP genotypes for about 60% of the roughly 700 donors, treating that subset as a discovery cohort. Every repertoire in the discovery cohort had been generated on one and the same sequencing platform. Both class I and class II loci were covered by HLA typing, at four-digit resolution. Typing coverage differed by locus: A, B, C, DRB1 and DQB1 were typed in about 620-630 donors, DQA1 in 522, DPA1 in 600 to 610, and DPB1 in around 440. Because of strong linkage in the cohort, roughly five DR-DQ haplotypes were treated as single units for association and clustering. Across about 380 genotyped donors of the cohort, an average of about 240,000 unique TCR beta nucleotide sequences per donor were sequenced, and 15% to 20% of those sequences were non-productive. Overall results and qualifications from the work: A cluster of highly shared sequence variants was judged likely to be a technical artifact of the sequencing pipeline. A later analysis found that TCR association rates varied across HLA loci, with DRB1 alleles showing the most associated TCRs and HLA-C alleles the fewest. When HLA alleles, especially DR and DQ, strongly co-occurred, TCR associations were difficult to assign to individual alleles. A further reported finding was that TCR beta sequences accurately predicted the HLA-A and HLA-B alleles for most subjects in the first cohort. In an earlier analysis of several hundred of the donors, most TCR beta V segments were observed in productive rearrangements about 87% or about 30% of the time, broadly matching IMGT annotations. Compared with equally common non-associated chains, HLA-associated TCR beta chains in a later analysis were more clonally expanded and had lower generation probabilities. A later genetic analysis associated a missense DCLRE1C variant with V-gene and J-gene trimming of TCR beta chains, and an independent cohort replicated the association. About 17 rarely observed V segments, including chromosome 9 orphons, were excluded from the earlier analysis of 550 to 700 of the donors because counts were too low. The study gave a list of more than 150 TCR beta chains associated with cytomegalovirus. A few of the identified cytomegalovirus-associated TCR beta chains were confirmed in vitro to be specific for cytomegalovirus antigens. Roughly uniform sequencing depth across donors was assumed in presence/absence analyses, although this assumption may not hold. Immune exposure information for the cohort was limited to CMV serostatus. Cytomegalovirus status was reported to be diagnosed by the classifier with high specificity and sensitivity in both the original and validation cohorts. Because some donors lacked HLA typing at each locus, the association tests relied only on the typed subset. In a later analysis, some 17,000 TCR beta sequences were associated with specific HLA alleles at a false discovery rate of 0.05. Some IMGT-functional V segments, including TRBV6-2 and TRBV6-3, could not be distinguished by the 87-base-pair reads and were therefore excluded. In this cohort, only TCR beta chains were sequenced, and detectable features were limited by the absence of alpha or paired-chain data. In a later genetic analysis, fewer N-insertions in productive TCRs were reported among donors in an Asian-associated ancestry cluster than the approximately 670-donor mean. It was suggested by the authors that the approach could potentially be generalized to other disease states and immunological phenotypes. In a later analysis, several top co-occurrence clusters were reported to appear linked to parvovirus B19, influenza, CMV and Epstein-Barr virus. Correlated functional status among segregating V segments might reflect linkage disequilibrium, but an unknown experimental factor could not be ruled out. In a later analysis, most CMV-associated TCR beta chains were found to appear HLA-restricted, with HLA associations seemingly driven largely by CMV exposure. Most TCR sequences were seen in very few donors, while some public TCRs were found in many individuals.

Libraries were prepared through the immunoSEQ multiplex PCR assay. The multiplex PCR relied on a mix of 60 forward primers for TCR Vbeta segments and 13 reverse primers for TCR Jbeta segments. The CDR3 region of rearranged TCR beta genes was amplified from genomic DNA with a multiplex PCR assay. The amplified TCR beta libraries were sequenced on the Illumina HiSeq System as 87-base-pair reads. The original pipeline was this. Across the 600 to 700 repertoires, a later analysis counted approximately 83 million unique TCR beta chains, 9.5 million to 12 million of which were shared by at least two donors. Raw reads were error-corrected and collapsed into unique sequences by a nearest-neighbor algorithm in which closely related sequences were merged to remove PCR and sequencing errors. CDR3 sequences were aligned to IMGT reference sequences to assign V, D and J gene segments. For a sequence to be retained, a match of at least six nucleotides to both a V gene segment and a J gene segment was required. A rearrangement counted as productive if the CDR3 had no stop codons and remained in frame with V and J, and every other rearrangement counted as non-productive. Following IMGT convention, CDR3 was defined as the stretch from the second conserved V-encoded cysteine up to the conserved J-encoded phenylalanine. The earlier analysis of about 610 of the donors excluded sequences that lacked an unambiguous match to a single V gene segment. An earlier analysis of several hundred of the donors called V segments functional above 56.7% productive rearrangements and segregating when the between-donor standard deviation exceeded 5%. A statistical classification framework was developed to diagnose cytomegalovirus status using the catalog of TCR beta chain sequences. V and J gene assignment, in a later analysis, came from comparing TCR nucleotide sequences with IMGT/GENE-DB human TR gene sequences. The TCRdist pipeline was used in a later analysis to assign CDR3 sequences and most-parsimonious VDJ recombination scenarios. In a later analysis, every TCR beta chain was defined by the combination of its CDR3 amino acid sequence and its V-gene family, and reads without a unique V-gene family were dropped. To address suspected cross-contamination and a sequencing artifact, a later analysis removed around 600 highly shared, low-generation-probability nucleotide sequences. A later analysis calculated a clonal expansion index for each public chain from normalized within-repertoire ranks of inferred template counts. In a later analysis, generation probabilities were computed using a VDJ recombination model fitted to out-of-frame rearrangements, and the results were checked against IGoR. In a later analysis, hypergeometric tests were used to score TCR-TCR, TCR-HLA and TCR-CMV co-occurrence, with a repertoire-size bias correction applied to TCR pairs. False discovery rates were estimated in a later analysis by permuting HLA or CMV assignments 20 times. In a later analysis, co-occurring TCRs were grouped using DBSCAN, and TCRdist sequence similarity was added for clustering within HLA-allele-positive subsets. Repertoires with fewer than 30,000 or more than 120,000 public chains were left out of co-occurrence clustering, as were five repertoires with anomalous nucleotide sharing. TCRdb carries this immuneACCESS record with in-frame sequences only. Its versions omit some clonotypes, under half of them owing to an unresolved V gene in the studies checked, with the rest unexplained. V and J calls and clone size come straight from that table; D and trimming were deduced from the DNA. The sample contains about 130,000 clones, 85% of them found a single time. The ten most abundant clones make up about 6.7% of the sample.

The CDR3 numbers 15 residues from cysteine through phenylalanine. Of all the DNA, just the CDR3 is kept, 45 bases in frame from base 1. Trimming takes 3 bases off V and 1 base off J; junction bases not matched to a gene: 6. The germline V gene supplies CDR1 SGHRS and CDR2 YFSETQ. The cohort comprised around 700 healthy bone marrow donors. At the time of sampling, every cohort member was nominally healthy, though immune exposures that went unrecorded were likely present. The donor was CMV seropositive and belonged to the group of 270 or so seropositive cohort members. Every donor gave a peripheral blood sample, and the peripheral blood mononuclear cells from that sample were used for TCR beta sequencing. Genomic DNA extraction from the blood cell samples was performed with the Qiagen DNeasy Blood Extraction Kit. About this clone itself: Its antigen is not yet known. The record has no base qualities; no much larger clone is one base away.

This receptor was identified in a woman in her twenties or thirties in good health and CMV-seropositive. The chain is assembled from TRBV5-1 and TRBJ1-1, and 7 bases in between align with TRBD1. Sample: PBMCs. At the DNA level, the sequence is TGCGCCAGCAGCTCCTCGACAGGGTCGAACACTGAAGCTTTCTTT. This is translated as CASSSSTGSNTEAFF.